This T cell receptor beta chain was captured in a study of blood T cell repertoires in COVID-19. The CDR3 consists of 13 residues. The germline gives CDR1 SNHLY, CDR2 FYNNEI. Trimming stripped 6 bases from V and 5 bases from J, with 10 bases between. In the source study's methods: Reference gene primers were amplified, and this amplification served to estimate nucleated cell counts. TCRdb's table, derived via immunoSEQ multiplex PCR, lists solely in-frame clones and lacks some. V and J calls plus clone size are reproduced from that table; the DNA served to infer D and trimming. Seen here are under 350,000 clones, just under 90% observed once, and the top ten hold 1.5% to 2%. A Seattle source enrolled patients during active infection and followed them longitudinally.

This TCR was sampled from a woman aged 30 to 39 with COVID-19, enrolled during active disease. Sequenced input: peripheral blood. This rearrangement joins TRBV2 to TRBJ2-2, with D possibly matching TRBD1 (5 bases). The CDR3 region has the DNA TGTGCCAGCAGCCCATCAGGGACCGGGGAGCTGTTTTTT. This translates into CASSPSGTGELFF.